Following are 20 T cell receptor beta chains from one sample sequenced in a study of beta chain features in type 1 diabetes. Of the isolated RNA, all was reverse transcribed, and so the sequenced material was expressed TCRB transcripts. The repertoire was sequenced with immunoSEQ multiplex PCR; TCRdb's copy has only in-frame clones and lacks some. This table holds 300,000 to 350,000 clones, about a tenth found once. Findings and caveats of the study: Type 1 diabetes patients had moderately but significantly shorter TCRB CDR3s in all four CD4+ subsets.

Their antigen targets remain unknown. Material: central memory CD4+ T cells from blood. The origin of the receptors is a man aged 25-40 years with type 1 diabetes.

V is TRBV7-2 and J is TRBJ2-1, with 10 bases identical to TRBD1. CDR1 and CDR2 from the germline V gene are SGHTA and FQGNSA. Trimming at V came to 5 bases and at J to 4 bases, leaving 17 bases not matched to a gene. The CDR3 totals 19 residues. CDR3 amino acids: CASSPHGQGVLARYNEQFF. CDR3 DNA sequence: TGTGCCAGCAGCCCCCACGGACAGGGGGTCCTAGCCCGATACAATGAGCAGTTCTTC.

The J gene is TRBJ2-5, the V gene TRBV18; 8 bases map to TRBD2. The V gene's germline CDR1 is KGHSH and CDR2 LQKENI. There are 15 residues in the CDR3. The V segment lost 4 bases and the J segment 5 bases; nucleotides outside the gene matches: 9. CDR3 nucleotide sequence: TGTGCCAGCTCACTCACCGGGACTAGTAAGGAGACCCAGTACTTC. Its translation: CASSLTGTSKETQYF. Supplemented by reference TRBV18 and TRBJ2-5, the full variable domain reads NAGVMQNPRHLVRRRGQEARLRCSPMKGHSHVYWYRQLPEEGLKFMVYLQKENIIDESGMPKERFSAEFPKEGPSILRIQQVVRGDSAAYFCASSLTGTSKETQYFGPGTRLLVL.

The sample holds a few counts of this clone. The chain has TRBV7-2 and TRBJ2-1; D perhaps matches TRBD2 (5 bases). Trimming removed 4 bases at V and 6 bases at J, with 10 bases between. CDR3 length equals 13 residues. Germline V CDR1 and CDR2: SGHTA, FQGNSA. CDR3 in DNA: TGTGCCAGCAGCTCGCGGGTGACCAATGAGCAGTTCTTC. This translates into CASSSRVTNEQFF.

This clone has only a few counts. The chain couples TRBV4-3 to TRBJ1-2; TRBD1 matches 7 bases. This CDR3 contains 15 residues. V lost 4 bases to trimming and J lost 13 bases; unmatched junction nucleotides: 18. Looked up from germline, CDR1 is LGHNA and CDR2 is YSLEER. This CDR3 reads CASSRGTGAGFVGTF. The CDR3 DNA is TGCGCCAGCAGCCGAGGAACAGGGGCGGGCTTTGTTGGCACCTTC.

The rearrangement links TRBV6-5 to TRBJ1-1, with D unclear. The CDR3 extends over 12 amino acids. V lost 5 bases and J 1 base, leaving 5 bases between the germline ends. The germline gives CDR1 MNHEY, CDR2 SVGAGI. The CDR3 region has the DNA TGTGCCAGCAGTCAGAAGAACACTGAAGCTTTCTTT. Translated, it gives CASSQKNTEAFF.

The J gene is TRBJ2-1, the V gene TRBV30; 7 positions match TRBD1. Germline V CDR1 and CDR2: GTSNPN, SVGIG (reference sequence). The ends lost 3 bases at V and 8 bases at J; junction bases unmatched: 7. The CDR3 is 13 residues long. The CDR3 DNA follows: TGTGCCTGGAGGTCCCAGGGGGTCTATGAGCAGTTCTTC. Its translation: CAWRSQGVYEQFF.

The chain combines TRBV21-1 with TRBJ2-3; TRBD2, the D gene given by the table, was not confirmed from the DNA. TRBV21-1 is assigned pseudogene status. The CDR3 has 17 amino acids. The CDR3 sequence is CAGRGRVEGVHTDTQYF. DNA of the CDR3: TGTGCCGGGCGAGGCAGAGTGGAGGGAGTCCACACAGATACGCAGTATTTT.

Comments on this clone: Given a much more abundant clone one base away, this may be a read error. Other DNA sequences in the sample encode the same CDR3. J is TRBJ2-3 and V is TRBV7-2, with D uncertain. Germline assignment: CDR1 SGHTA and CDR2 FQGNSA. The CDR3 runs 14 residues. The V and J ends lost 0 bases and 0 bases respectively, with 4 bases between them. The CDR3 protein is CASSLAGSTDTQYF. DNA of the CDR3: TGTGCCAGCAGCTTAGCGGGGAGCACAGATACGCAGTATTTT.

The chain couples TRBV11-2 to TRBJ1-5, with 9 nucleotides matching TRBD1. This CDR3 comprises 15 residues. Germline CDR1 and CDR2: SGHAT and FQNNGV. Unmatched junction bases numbered 6, after V lost 5 bases and J lost 4 bases. This CDR3 reads CASSTGTGRNQPQHF. DNA of the CDR3: TGTGCCAGCAGCACCGGGACAGGGCGTAATCAGCCCCAGCATTTT.

This clone showed up many times. The chain recombines TRBV10-3 with TRBJ2-7; no definite D call. The ends were cut back, 3 bases at V and 2 bases at J, with 2 bases in the middle. The CDR3 extends over 11 amino acids. Germline CDR1 is ENHRY and CDR2 is SYGVKD. This CDR3 reads CAISEAYEQYF. The CDR3 DNA follows: TGTGCCATCAGTGAAGCCTACGAGCAGTACTTC.

This sequence joins TRBV2 and TRBJ1-4; D is uncertain. The length of the CDR3 is 12 residues. Trimming left V 7 bases short and J 4 bases short, with 7 bases between. Germline V CDR1 and CDR2: SNHLY, FYNNEI. CDR3 sequence: CASTPDNEKLFF. CDR3 bases: TGTGCCAGCACACCGGATAATGAAAAACTGTTTTTT.

The sample holds a few counts of this clone. The chain employs TRBV4-3 and TRBJ2-1; D unclear. From germline, CDR1 is LGHNA and CDR2 YSLEER. The V gene lost 0 bases and the J gene lost 9 bases, with 12 bases spanning the gap. CDR3 length: 14 amino acids. The CDR3 loop reads CASSQDSTSGEQFF. The CDR3 nucleotides read TGCGCCAGCAGCCAAGATAGTACATCGGGTGAGCAGTTCTTC.

In its sample, this clone was seen a few times. This chain joins TRBV23-1 and TRBJ2-7; TRBD2 agrees at 10 bases. TRBV23-1 is given ORF status, its function remaining uncertain. The length of the CDR3 is 15 residues. Trimming cost V 2 bases and J 7 bases; bases outside gene matches: 8. The CDR3 bases are TGCGCCAGCAGTCAAAGTATTCTAGCGGGGGTTGAGCAGTACTTC. It codes for CASSQSILAGVEQYF.

The chain employs TRBV30 and TRBJ2-4, with a weak D call TRBD1 (6 bases). The CDR3 totals 13 residues. Germline CDR1 GTSNPN, CDR2 SVGIG (reference sequence). Deletions cut 7 bases from V and 4 bases from J, with 14 bases between. The CDR3 spells CASLTDSKNIQYF. CDR3 nucleotide sequence: TGTGCCTCGCTTACGGACAGTAAAAACATTCAGTACTTC.

Details on this clone: The sample has other DNA sequences that encode this CDR3 too. V and J are TRBV5-1 and TRBJ2-1, with unresolved D. CDR3 length: 11 residues. Germline V lookup: CDR1 SGHRS, CDR2 YFSETQ. V dropped 5 bases and J dropped 7 bases, with 7 bases sitting between them. The CDR3 here is CASSTHNEQFF. As DNA, the CDR3 is TGCGCCAGCAGTACCCATAATGAGCAGTTCTTC. Looking up the rest from reference TRBV5-1 and TRBJ2-1 gives the full variable domain: KAGVTQTPRYLIKTRGQQVTLSCSPISGHRSVSWYQQTPGQGLQFLFEYFSETQRNKGNFPGRFSGRQFSNSRSEMNVSTLELGDSALYLCASSTHNEQFFGPGTRLTVL.

This clone was observed a few times. The chain recombines TRBV5-6 with TRBJ2-3; 11 bases are shared with TRBD2. This CDR3 spans 18 amino acids. Unmatched junction bases numbered 9, after V lost 2 bases and J lost 1 base. The germline V gene encodes CDR1 SGHDT and CDR2 YYEEEE. The CDR3 bases are TGTGCCAGCAGCTTTTCTAGCGGGGGGCCAATGGGCACAGATACGCAGTATTTT. As protein: CASSFSSGGPMGTDTQYF.

This clone showed up just a few times. The V call is TRBV25-1, the J call TRBJ2-5; 8 bases map to TRBD1. The germline V gene encodes CDR1 MGHDK and CDR2 SYGVNS. The CDR3 has 14 residues. With 6 bases clipped from V and 7 bases from J, the junction kept 10 bases outside the gene matches. The CDR3 DNA sequence: TGTGCCAGCAGATCAACAGGGGGGACGGTGACCCAGTACTTC. It specifies CASRSTGGTVTQYF. Together with reference TRBV25-1 and TRBJ2-5, the CDR3 gives the full variable domain: EADIYQTPRYLVIGTGKKITLECSQTMGHDKMYWYQQDPGMELHLIHYSYGVNSTEKGDLSSESTVSRIRTEHFPLTLESARPSHTSQYLCASRSTGGTVTQYFGPGTRLLVL.

The rearrangement joins TRBV27 to TRBJ2-3, with 8 nucleotides matching TRBD1. CDR1 is MNHEY, CDR2 SMNVEV, per germline (reference sequence). V trimming: 3 bases; J trimming: 8 bases; junction bases outside the gene matches: 22. This CDR3 spans 19 amino acids. The CDR3 here is CASSFYPPGTGVSGATQYF. CDR3 DNA sequence: TGTGCCAGCAGTTTCTACCCCCCCGGGACAGGCGTTTCGGGGGCTACGCAGTATTTT.

The chain carries TRBV7-2 and TRBJ2-2; 7 bases are a match to TRBD2. V dropped 3 bases and J dropped 5; count of bases not matched to a gene: 9. CDR3 length equals 16 residues. Germline lookup yields CDR1 SGHTA and CDR2 FQGNSA. In nucleotides, the CDR3 is TGTGCCAGCAGCTTTCCGCAGGCGGGGGATACCGGGGAGCTGTTTTTT. It is translated as CASSFPQAGDTGELFF.

This clone was observed a handful of times. At the DNA level, this CDR3 is encoded by other sequences in the same sample as well. The J gene is TRBJ2-2, the V gene TRBV4-3; D is unclear. V dropped 3 bases and J dropped 1 base, with 9 bases sitting between them. The CDR3 runs to 15 residues. Germline V CDR1 and CDR2: LGHNA, YSLEER. For the CDR3, the DNA is TGCGCCAGCAGCCAGGATCACTGGAACACCGGGGAGCTGTTTTTT. Translating gives CASSQDHWNTGELFF.